These 3 T cell receptor beta chains share one sample of origin, sequenced in a study of blood T cell repertoires in COVID-19. Only in-frame clones appear in the TCRdb table, and some are missing; sequencing was by immunoSEQ multiplex PCR. The data contain about 210,000 clones, approximately 89% of them singletons. Sequencing input: peripheral blood. The receptor set was obtained from a woman between 35 and 50 years old with acute or convalescent COVID-19.

The genes are TRBV7-8 and TRBJ1-1, with D unclear. The CDR3 contains 16 residues. Trimming took off 5 bases at V and 4 bases at J, with 20 bases between the two ends. Germline CDR1 reads SGHVS; CDR2 reads FQNEAQ. The CDR3 DNA is TGTGCCAGCAGCGCATTCGGACGGGGTACTTCCACTGAAGCTTTCTTT. Translating gives CASSAFGRGTSTEAFF.

The chain joins TRBV24-1 to TRBJ2-5; D remains unclear. In germline, CDR1 is KGHDR, CDR2 SFDVKD. The CDR3 runs 12 residues. Trimming cost V 2 bases and J 5 bases, with 5 bases left between them. The CDR3 loop is CATSDYGETQYF. The CDR3 coding sequence is TGTGCCACCAGTGATTACGGGGAGACCCAGTACTTC.

The J gene is TRBJ2-1, the V gene TRBV10-3; D possibly corresponds to TRBD1 (10 bases). CDR1 is ENHRY and CDR2 is SYGVKD in the germline V gene. Between the trimmed V and J ends, which lost 10 bases and 8 bases, there was a span of 27 bases. This CDR3 contains 16 residues. The CDR3 DNA is TGTGCCAGCGGGACAGGGGTTGGAGCGGGGGGTTATGAGCAGTTCTTC. Translating it yields CASGTGVGAGGYEQFF.